The T cell receptor beta chain under discussion was sequenced for a study of human T cells and chemical hapten exposure. Points from the study as a whole: Expanded TCRs showed more large CDR3 clusters than pre-sensitization or healthy control sets.

TCRdb independently ran MiXCR on the RACE reads; one entry per CDR3 protein. The data show about 200,000 distinct CDR3 sequences, with around 25% seen just once and around 2.5% held by the top ten. Stated time point: patch test 3, about 24 weeks after DPC sensitization. Noted treatment: therapeutic diphenylcyclopropenone sensitization with weekly scalp DPC. Whole blood, unfractionated, served as the material for total RNA extraction. The V and J ends lost 0 bases and 7 bases respectively, with 7 bases between them. The V gene's germline CDR1 is SEHNR and CDR2 FQNEAQ (reference sequence). CDR3 length: 13 amino acids. This clonotype was seen a handful of times. Its target is unknown.

V usage is TRBV7-9 and J usage is TRBJ1-5; D remains unclear. The sequence was obtained from a woman aged 35 to 49 with alopecia areata. Some clones in this sample may be carry-over from other donors' samples. The material sequenced was whole blood, taken in connection with sensitization to the hapten diphenylcyclopropenone (DPC). Written as DNA, the CDR3 is TGTGCCAGCAGCTTAGCGGGCGGGCAGCCCCAGCATTTT. Amino acid sequence: CASSLAGGQPQHF.